The source of this T cell receptor (beta chain) is a study of blood T cell repertoires in COVID-19. Overall study context: COVID-19 samples collected from the United States, Italy and Spain covered acute and convalescent phases. PBMCs, B-cell-depleted T cells, or T cells were the source of the cDNA or gDNA that made up the material.

V was pared by 1 base and J by 5 bases, with 18 bases between. The germline V gene encodes CDR1 SGHAT and CDR2 FQNNGV. The CDR3 has 16 residues. Authors' data handling: Cell counts per sample came from amplifying reference gene primers. The table came from immunoSEQ multiplex PCR; TCRdb's copy has only in-frame clones and leaves some out. The V and J calls and clone size are taken from that table; D and trimming were inferred from the DNA. The sample consists of some 270,000 clones, around 84% of them appearing once. The source is a woman aged 45-65 years who had been exposed to COVID-19. The chain recombines TRBV11-2 with TRBJ2-7; D may be TRBD2 (6 bases). Input material: PBMCs or T cells enriched from blood (not recorded which). The DNA for the CDR3 is TGTGCCAGCAGCTTAGGGCGTGGCGGGGTATCCCACGAGCAGTACTTC. Translation: CASSLGRGGVSHEQYF.